Here is one T cell receptor beta chain with its context. In this sample, this clonotype turned up a few times. Its antigen specificity is not known. Base qualities were left out, and no much larger clone turns up one base away. Sequencing was performed on an Illumina HiSeq 1500. TCRdb itself trimmed the public reads at Q25 with fastp, ran MiXCR and retained productive beta chains. Each entry merges the rows of one CDR3 protein and shows their most common DNA and genes. The sample table shows about 830,000 distinct CDR3 sequences, and 30% to 35% are seen once. The ten biggest clones cover 12% of the sample. The CDR3 contains 23 residues, cysteine and phenylalanine counted. Only CDR3 DNA remains: 69 bases, in frame from the first base. The germline V gene (reference sequence) sets CDR1 to LNHDA and CDR2 to SQIVND. Trimming costs V 8 bases and J 1 base, and their ends lie 41 bases apart. These data belong to a study of T cell repertoires in cytomegalovirus infection (dated by TCRdb to between 2018 and 2020). About the study as a whole: The peptide stimulations were aimed at well-studied HLA-B-restricted epitopes as well as recently identified HLA-C-restricted CMV epitopes, whose presentation resists viral immunomodulation. Because public TCR beta signatures pointed to carriage of CMV infection together with the matching HLA type, the HLA type of each donor mattered for the analysis.

The investigation overall reported the following: The ex vivo response was dominated by HLA-C-restricted CMV-specific TCR beta clonotypes, which also provided the single most frequent clonotype in two of eight donors. In both this cohort and an independent roughly 330-donor cohort, the cumulative frequency of public TCR beta family members distinguished carriers of CMV infection plus the relevant HLA type.

The treatment or condition label here, explained by the study, means: in vitro stimulation with specific CMV peptide epitopes to enrich CMV-specific T cells. The sequencing here drew on cultured CD8+ T cells from PBMCs, taken from culture after CMV antigen stimulation. The receptor chain draws on TRBV19 and TRBJ1-1; the D gene is possibly TRBD1, with 6 bases matching. The receptor's source is a human donor in good health (CMV status not recorded). Some clones in this sample may be carry-over from other donors' samples. The CDR3 in this case is CASHTPFTGTRGSASSKNTEAFF. The DNA is TGTGCCAGTCATACCCCCTTTACCGGGACAAGAGGGAGTGCCTCTTCTAAGAACACTGAAGCTTTCTTT. The entire variable domain, with the stretches around the CDR3 drawn from the reference TRBV19 and TRBJ1-1 proteins, is DGGITQSPKYLFRKEGQNVTLSCEQNLNHDAMYWYRQDPGQGLRLIYYSQIVNDFQKGDIAEGYSVSREKKESFPLTVTSAQKNPTAFYLCASHTPFTGTRGSASSKNTEAFFGQGTRLTVV.